This T cell receptor (beta chain) was observed in a study of shared clonotypes between healthy human individuals. V was clipped by 4 bases and J by 1 base, with 5 bases between them. The V gene's germline CDR1 is MDHEN and CDR2 SYDVKM. The CDR3 totals 13 residues. Measured with immunoSEQ multiplex PCR; TCRdb has only the in-frame clones, and not every one. The sample yields around 2.5 million clones, roughly 93% seen once. This TCR derives from a man between 18 and 35 years old in good health. Some clones in this sample may be carry-over from other donors' samples. V is TRBV28 and J is TRBJ1-3; TRBD1 is a possible D gene (5 bases). Sequenced: naive CD4+ T cells from PBMCs. The subset here: CD45RA+ positively selected. CDR3 protein: CASSWGSGNTIYF. The CDR3 DNA reads as TGTGCCAGCAGTTGGGGGTCTGGAAACACCATATATTTT.